Sequencing of this TCR beta chain was carried out in a study of blood T cell repertoires in COVID-19 (dated by TCRdb to the early 2020s). Turning to the overall study: Samples from collaborators originated in the United States, Italy and Spain and spanned both the acute and convalescent phases of COVID-19. Where available, HLA class I and class II types were taken from metadata supplied by the sample provider and were not determined by assay-based typing. Deeply sampled blood TCRbeta repertoires from subjects exposed to, actively infected with, or recovered from COVID-19 were included in the dataset. The repertoires were released in a freely available public database meant as a resource for research on the immune response to SARS-CoV-2. The prospective study material was composed of cDNA or gDNA derived from T cells, B-cell-depleted T cells, or PBMCs. Samples came from the ongoing ImmuneRACE study (first 160 participants) plus 1,254 subjects from 6 global collaborators. Nearly every sample came with metadata listing a de-identified subject ID, COVID-19 status, age in years and sex.

TCRbeta CDR3 regions were amplified from genomic DNA by means of the immunoSEQ Assay, a bias-controlled multiplex PCR. The published analysis was carried out like this. Nucleated cell counts per sample were estimated from amplification of reference gene primers within the assay. To quantify the absolute abundance of each unique TCRbeta CDR3 rearrangement, sequence reads were collapsed and filtered. Productive Simpson clonality was computed per sample as the square root of Simpson's diversity index over productive rearrangements. TCRdb provides this immuneACCESS table in a form limited to in-frame rearrangements. Some clones are lacking; in checked studies, under half of them reflect an unresolved V gene, and why the rest are absent is not known. V and J calls and clone size are copied from that table; D and trimming were computed from the DNA. This sample holds approximately 190,000 clones; 80% were observed only once. The top ten clonotypes cover around 6.9% of the sample.

A remark on this clone: Its antigen remains undetermined. Base qualities are missing; no much larger clone stands one base away.

Whole blood was collected in K2EDTA tubes by collaborating institutions according to the institutions' own protocols. For TCRbeta analysis, collaborators shipped samples as frozen whole blood, isolated PBMCs, or DNA extracted from either of those sample types. General findings and caveats noted by the study authors: How much clinical and demographic metadata was included differed by source and by participant, and the metadata was provided uncurated.

Trimming costs V 4 bases and J 5 bases, and their ends lie 18 bases apart. The CDR3 measures 16 amino acids from cysteine to phenylalanine. CDR3 DNA only is kept here, 48 bases in frame from base 1. Based on the germline V gene (reference sequence), the CDR1 and CDR2 sequences are LNHDA and SQIVND. The chain couples TRBV19 to TRBJ1-5, with TRBD1 as a weak D call on 6 bases. Sequenced material: peripheral blood. The receptor comes from a man aged 55 to 69 with acute or convalescent COVID-19. Read as DNA, the sequence is TGTGCCAGTAGTACAGGACCGGGACAAGACTATCAGCCCCAGCATTTT. Translated, it gives CASSTGPGQDYQPQHF.